This T cell receptor (beta chain) was identified in a study of blood T cell repertoires in COVID-19. This clone was found a few times. Method: immunoSEQ multiplex PCR; TCRdb's copy keeps in-frame clones and lacks some. This table has fewer than 200,000 clones, 76% appearing once. The clonotype comes from a woman older than 75 with acute or convalescent COVID-19. The sequenced sample consisted of peripheral blood.

CDR3 sequence reads: CASSSHYTEAFF. In DNA, the CDR3 is TGTGCCAGCAGTTCACATTACACTGAAGCTTTCTTT. The chain is built from TRBV6-6 and TRBJ1-1; D is unresolved. With 4 bases removed from V and 3 bases from J, the gap between germline ends came to 6 bases. The germline CDR1 and CDR2 sequences are MNHNY and SVGAGI (reference sequence). CDR3 length: 12 amino acids.